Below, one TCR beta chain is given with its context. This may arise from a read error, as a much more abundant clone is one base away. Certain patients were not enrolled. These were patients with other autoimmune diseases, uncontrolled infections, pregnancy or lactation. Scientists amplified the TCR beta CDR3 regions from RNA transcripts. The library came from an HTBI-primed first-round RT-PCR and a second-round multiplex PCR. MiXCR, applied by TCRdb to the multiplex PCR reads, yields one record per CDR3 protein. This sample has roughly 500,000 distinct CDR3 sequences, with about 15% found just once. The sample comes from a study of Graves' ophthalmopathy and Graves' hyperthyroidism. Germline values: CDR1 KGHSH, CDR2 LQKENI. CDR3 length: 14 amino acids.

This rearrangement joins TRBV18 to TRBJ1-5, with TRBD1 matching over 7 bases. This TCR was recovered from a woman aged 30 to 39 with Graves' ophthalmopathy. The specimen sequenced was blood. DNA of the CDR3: TGTGCCAGCTCACCACAACAGGGGAGTCAGCCCAAGCATTTT. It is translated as CASSPQQGSQPKHF.